Presented here are 22 T cell receptor beta chains from one specimen sequenced in a study of cytomegalovirus exposure and HLA in healthy donors. In the PCR, 60 Vbeta and 13 Jbeta primers were used. TCRdb keeps only in-frame clones here, not all; method: immunoSEQ multiplex PCR. The sample holds 90,000 to 130,000 clones, 55% to 80% seen once. Sample: PBMCs. Receptors originate from a woman aged 25 to 45 in good health and CMV-seronegative.

This clone has a handful of counts. The rearrangement uses TRBV4-3 and TRBJ2-1; D might be TRBD2 (6 bases). The CDR3 is 17 amino acids. V was pared by 2 bases and J by 0 bases, with 14 bases between. Germline CDR1 reads LGHNA; CDR2 reads YSLEER. The CDR3 DNA is TGCGCCAGCAGCCAACAATTAGCGGCATCCTCCTACAATGAGCAGTTCTTC. Residues: CASSQQLAASSYNEQFF.

The rearrangement uses TRBV30 and TRBJ2-1; a weak D match, TRBD1 (5 bases). The CDR3 runs 16 residues. Trimming shortened V by 3 bases and J by 0 bases, and 15 bases separated the two germline ends. Germline V gives CDR1 GTSNPN, CDR2 SVGIG (reference sequence). In nucleotides, the CDR3 is TGTGCCTGGAGGCTTCTTGACAGTAGCTCCTACAATGAGCAGTTCTTC. It codes for CAWRLLDSSSYNEQFF.

The V call is TRBV6-5, the J call TRBJ1-5; no firm D call. Between the trimmed V and J ends, which lost 0 bases and 7 bases, there was a span of 7 bases. CDR3 length: 13 residues. Germline V lookup: CDR1 MNHEY, CDR2 SVGAGI. The CDR3: CASSYSRGQPQHF. Here the CDR3 DNA reads TGTGCCAGCAGTTACTCACGGGGACAGCCCCAGCATTTT.

This chain links TRBV11-2 with TRBJ2-2, with a tentative D call TRBD1 (6 bases). There are 15 residues in the CDR3. Germline V lookup: CDR1 SGHAT, CDR2 FQNNGV. The V gene lost 5 bases and the J gene lost 2 bases, with 12 bases spanning the gap. In nucleotides, the CDR3 is TGTGCCAGCAGCCCCTGGACAGACAACACCGGGGAGCTGTTTTTT. This codes for CASSPWTDNTGELFF.

This clone has only a few counts. V gene TRBV30 combines with J gene TRBJ1-5; 7 positions agree with TRBD1. The CDR3 spans 13 residues. V gave up 2 bases and J gave up 4 bases; unmatched junction bases: 2. Germline V gene lookup returns CDR1 GTSNPN and CDR2 SVGIG (reference sequence). The CDR3, as DNA: TGTGCCTGGAGTTCAGGGGGAAATCAGCCCCAGCATTTT. Translating gives CAWSSGGNQPQHF.

This chain links TRBV14 with TRBJ1-1, with D unclear. The CDR3 sequence is 13 residues long. The germline V gene has CDR1 SGHDN and CDR2 FVKESK. V lost 5 bases and J 10 bases, leaving 17 bases between the germline ends. CDR3 sequence: CASSVPPGSVAFF. The CDR3, as DNA: TGTGCCAGCAGCGTTCCTCCGGGAAGCGTAGCTTTCTTT.

The V gene is TRBV28, the J gene TRBJ1-2, with TRBD1 matching over 9 bases. V trimming: 5 bases; J trimming: 4 bases; junction bases outside the gene matches: 5. The CDR3 is 14 residues long. The germline V gene encodes CDR1 MDHEN and CDR2 SYDVKM. The CDR3 here is CASSTQGAIYGYTF. In DNA form, the CDR3 reads TGTGCCAGCAGTACACAGGGGGCGATCTATGGCTACACCTTC.

This chain links TRBV6-1 with TRBJ1-4, with D perhaps matching TRBD1 (5 bases). Germline V gene data show CDR1 as MNHNS and CDR2 as SASEGT. This CDR3 is built from 14 residues. Trimming cost V 1 base and J 6 bases, with 9 bases left between them. CDR3: CASSEGQGYEKLFF. The CDR3 DNA reads TGTGCCAGCAGTGAAGGGCAGGGCTATGAAAAACTGTTTTTT.

The chain combines TRBV10-3 with TRBJ2-1; 7 positions match TRBD2. Unmatched junction bases numbered 2, after V lost 7 bases and J lost 5 bases. Germline CDR1 is ENHRY and CDR2 is SYGVKD. The CDR3 has 12 residues. The CDR3 region is CAITAGNNEQFF. The CDR3, as DNA: TGTGCCATCACAGCGGGGAACAATGAGCAGTTCTTC.

The rearrangement joins TRBV28 to TRBJ1-1, with no clear D. Trimming shortened V by 7 bases and J by 0 bases, and 18 bases separated the two germline ends. This CDR3 is built from 16 residues. The germline V gene encodes CDR1 MDHEN and CDR2 SYDVKM. This CDR3 is CASNLPPRAMNTEAFF. The CDR3 coding sequence is TGTGCCAGCAATTTGCCGCCTCGAGCCATGAACACTGAAGCTTTCTTT.

CDR3 coding DNA: TGTGCCAGTAGGAAAGGGGACATAGTCTCCTACGAGCAGTACTTC. Translating gives CASRKGDIVSYEQYF. This chain links TRBV19 with TRBJ2-7, with D maybe TRBD1 (6 bases). CDR3 length: 15 residues. Trimming cost V 6 bases and J 0 bases, with 15 bases left between them. Looked up from germline, CDR1 is LNHDA and CDR2 is SQIVND (reference sequence).

The chain employs TRBV30 and TRBJ2-7; 7 bases line up with TRBD1. This CDR3 region has 12 residues. The J segment lost 6 bases and the V segment lost 3 bases, leaving 5 bases of the junction unmatched. CDR1 is GTSNPN and CDR2 is SVGIG in the germline V gene (reference sequence). The CDR3 DNA is TGTGCCTGGAGGACAGGGTTCGCCGAGCAGTACTTC. Protein: CAWRTGFAEQYF.

The V gene is TRBV2, the J gene TRBJ2-3; 10 positions match TRBD2. The CDR3 has 15 amino acids. Germline-derived CDR1 and CDR2 are SNHLY and FYNNEI. V lost 4 bases and J lost 4; bases outside the gene matches: 5. The CDR3 region has the DNA TGTGCCAGCAGTGTAGGAGCGGGAGGGCCAGATACGCAGTATTTT. Residues: CASSVGAGGPDTQYF. Full variable domain (missing parts from reference TRBV2 and TRBJ2-3): EPEVTQTPSHQVTQMGQEVILRCVPISNHLYFYWYRQILGQKVEFLVSFYNNEISEKSEIFDDQFSVERPDGSNFTLKIRSTKLEDSAMYFCASSVGAGGPDTQYFGPGTRLTVL.

The chain joins TRBV2 to TRBJ2-3, with D uncertain. Looked up from germline, CDR1 is SNHLY and CDR2 is FYNNEI. The CDR3 consists of 14 residues. Trimming took 6 bases from V and 0 from J, leaving 10 bases between them. CDR3 amino acids: CASSVIFSTDTQYF. Here the CDR3 DNA reads TGTGCCAGCAGCGTAATCTTCAGCACAGATACGCAGTATTTT.

This clone occurred a few times. The chain recombines TRBV5-1 with TRBJ1-5, with D possibly matching TRBD1 (5 bases). The V gene lost 0 bases and the J gene lost 2 bases, with 12 bases spanning the gap. Germline CDR1 SGHRS, CDR2 YFSETQ. CDR3 length: 16 residues. CDR3 sequence: CASSLGGGSGNQPQHF. CDR3 nucleotide sequence: TGCGCCAGCAGCTTGGGCGGGGGAAGCGGCAATCAGCCCCAGCATTTT.

V is TRBV7-2 and J is TRBJ2-1, with TRBD1 matching 11 bases. This CDR3 comprises 15 residues. Germline CDR1 is SGHTA and CDR2 is FQGNSA. J lost 7 bases, V lost 0 bases, and 2 bases had no gene match. The CDR3 DNA reads as TGTGCCAGCAGCTTAGCCGGACAGGGGGCTAATGAGCAGTTCTTC. Translated: CASSLAGQGANEQFF.

This clone was recorded a few times. This rearrangement joins TRBV4-3 to TRBJ2-1; D unclear. V was clipped by 0 bases and J by 1 base, with 13 bases between them. The CDR3 consists of 17 residues. The V gene's germline CDR1 is LGHNA and CDR2 YSLEER. The DNA for the CDR3 is TGCGCCAGCAGCCAAGATTTACTGCCCGGGTCCTACAATGAGCAGTTCTTC. Its protein product is CASSQDLLPGSYNEQFF.

This clone has just a few counts. The CDR3 reads CASSLGGISYEQYF. In DNA, the CDR3 is TGTGCCAGCAGCTTGGGGGGGATTTCCTACGAGCAGTACTTC. V is TRBV11-2 and J is TRBJ2-7; TRBD2 matches 7 bases. The CDR3 totals 14 residues. The ends lost 3 bases at V and 1 base at J; junction bases unmatched: 3. The V gene's germline CDR1 is SGHAT and CDR2 FQNNGV.

V usage is TRBV7-9 and J usage is TRBJ2-7, with 7 bases fitting TRBD2. The CDR3 runs to 15 residues. Unmatched junction bases numbered 10, after V lost 6 bases and J lost 2 bases. Germline V gene data show CDR1 as SEHNR and CDR2 as FQNEAQ (reference sequence). CDR3: CASSYSGDYTYEQYF. CDR3 coding DNA: TGTGCCAGCAGTTACTCGGGGGACTATACCTACGAGCAGTACTTC.

This clone showed up just a few times. The rearrangement links TRBV5-6 to TRBJ1-5; 9 nucleotides line up with TRBD1. CDR3 length: 13 amino acids. CDR1 SGHDT and CDR2 YYEEEE come from the germline V gene. V was pared by 4 bases and J by 6 bases, with 2 bases of the junction left unmatched. The CDR3 nucleotides are TGTGCCAGCAGCCGGGACAGGGTTCAGCCCCAGCATTTT. This gives the protein CASSRDRVQPQHF.

The chain carries TRBV2 and TRBJ2-2, with 10 bases aligning to TRBD2. The CDR3 sequence is 15 residues long. Germline V CDR1 and CDR2: SNHLY, FYNNEI. The V gene end was trimmed by 4 bases and the J gene end by 4 bases; junction bases not matched to a gene: 3. In DNA form, the CDR3 reads TGTGCCAGCAGTGCTAGCGGGAGAGGCACCGGGGAGCTGTTTTTT. The encoded protein is CASSASGRGTGELFF.

The chain carries TRBV4-3 and TRBJ2-7, with TRBD1 as a possible D gene (6 bases). The CDR3 runs to 14 residues. Germline V CDR1 and CDR2: LGHNA, YSLEER. Between the trimmed V and J ends, which lost 1 base and 2 bases, there was a span of 9 bases. For the CDR3, the DNA is TGCGCCAGCAGCCAAGGTCGGGACACCTACGAGCAGTACTTC. Its protein product is CASSQGRDTYEQYF.